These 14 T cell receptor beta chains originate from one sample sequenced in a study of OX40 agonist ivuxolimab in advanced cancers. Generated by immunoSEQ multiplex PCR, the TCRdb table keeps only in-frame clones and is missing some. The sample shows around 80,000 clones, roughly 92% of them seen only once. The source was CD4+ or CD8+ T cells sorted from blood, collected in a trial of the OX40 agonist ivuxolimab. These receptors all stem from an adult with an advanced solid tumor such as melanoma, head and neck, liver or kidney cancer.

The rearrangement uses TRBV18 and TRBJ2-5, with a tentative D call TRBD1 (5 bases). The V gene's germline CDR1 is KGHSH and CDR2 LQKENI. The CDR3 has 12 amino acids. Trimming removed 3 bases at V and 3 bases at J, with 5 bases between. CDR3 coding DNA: TGTGCCAGCTCACCCAGGGAAGAGACCCAGTACTTC. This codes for CASSPREETQYF.

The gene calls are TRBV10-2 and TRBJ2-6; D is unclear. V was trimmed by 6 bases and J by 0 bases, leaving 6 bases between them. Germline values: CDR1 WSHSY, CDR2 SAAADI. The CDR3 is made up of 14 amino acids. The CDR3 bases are TGCGCCAGCAGGGATGCCTCTGGGGCCAACGTCCTGACTTTC. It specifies CASRDASGANVLTF.

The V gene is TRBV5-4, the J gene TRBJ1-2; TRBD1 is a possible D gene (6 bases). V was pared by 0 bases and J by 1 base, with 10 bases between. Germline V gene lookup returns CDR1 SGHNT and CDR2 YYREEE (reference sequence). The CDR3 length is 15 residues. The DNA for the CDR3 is TGTGCCAGCAGCTTGGCTGGGGGCGGTAACTATGGCTACACCTTC. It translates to CASSLAGGGNYGYTF.

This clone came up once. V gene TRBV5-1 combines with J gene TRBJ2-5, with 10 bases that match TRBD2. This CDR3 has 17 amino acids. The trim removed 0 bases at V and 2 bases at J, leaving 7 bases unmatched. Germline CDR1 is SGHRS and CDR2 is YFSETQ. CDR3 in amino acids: CASSLGKREGKQETQYF. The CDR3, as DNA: TGCGCCAGCAGCTTGGGAAAGCGGGAGGGGAAACAAGAGACCCAGTACTTC.

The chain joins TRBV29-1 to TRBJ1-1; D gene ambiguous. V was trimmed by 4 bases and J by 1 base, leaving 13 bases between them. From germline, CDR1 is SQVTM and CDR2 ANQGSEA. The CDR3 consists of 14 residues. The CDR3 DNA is TGCAGCGTTGTTGTCCGACACTCGAACACTGAAGCTTTCTTT. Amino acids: CSVVVRHSNTEAFF.

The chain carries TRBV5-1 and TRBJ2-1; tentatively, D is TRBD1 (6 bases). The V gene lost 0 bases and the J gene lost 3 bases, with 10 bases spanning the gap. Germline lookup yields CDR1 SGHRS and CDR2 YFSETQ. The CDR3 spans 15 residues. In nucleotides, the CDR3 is TGCGCCAGCAGCTTGGCCGGGACAAACTACAATGAGCAGTTCTTC. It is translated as CASSLAGTNYNEQFF.

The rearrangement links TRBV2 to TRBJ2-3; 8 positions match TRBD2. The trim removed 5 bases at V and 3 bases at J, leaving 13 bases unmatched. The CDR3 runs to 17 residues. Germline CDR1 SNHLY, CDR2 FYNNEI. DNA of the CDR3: TGTGCCAGCAGTACCAGCCTCTCAGCGGGAGTAACAGATACGCAGTATTTT. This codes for CASSTSLSAGVTDTQYF.

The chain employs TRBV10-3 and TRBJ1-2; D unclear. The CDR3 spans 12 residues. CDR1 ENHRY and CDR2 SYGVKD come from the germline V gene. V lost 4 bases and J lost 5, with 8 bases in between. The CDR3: CAISGGVYGYTF. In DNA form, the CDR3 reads TGTGCCATCAGTGGGGGTGTTTATGGCTACACCTTC.

CDR3 DNA: TGCAGCGCTAGACTGACCACAGATACGCAGTATTTT. This codes for CSARLTTDTQYF. The chain recombines TRBV29-1 with TRBJ2-3; no clear D. V lost 7 bases and J lost 2, with 10 bases in between. The germline CDR1 and CDR2 sequences are SQVTM and ANQGSEA. This CDR3 contains 12 residues.

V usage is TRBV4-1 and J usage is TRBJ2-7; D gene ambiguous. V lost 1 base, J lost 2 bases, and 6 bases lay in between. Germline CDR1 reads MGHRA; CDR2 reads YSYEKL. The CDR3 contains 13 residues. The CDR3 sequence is CASSQVQTYEQYF. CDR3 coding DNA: TGCGCCAGCAGCCAAGTCCAGACCTACGAGCAGTACTTC.

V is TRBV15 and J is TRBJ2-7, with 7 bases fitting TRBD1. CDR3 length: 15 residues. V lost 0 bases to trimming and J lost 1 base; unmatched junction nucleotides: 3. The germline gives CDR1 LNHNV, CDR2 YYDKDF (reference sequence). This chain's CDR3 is CATSRDRGQSYEQYF. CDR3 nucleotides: TGTGCCACCAGCAGAGATAGGGGACAGTCCTACGAGCAGTACTTC. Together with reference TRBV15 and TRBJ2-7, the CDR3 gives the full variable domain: DAMVIQNPRYQVTQFGKPVTLSCSQTLNHNVMYWYQQKSSQAPKLLFHYYDKDFNNEADTPDNFQSRRPNTSFCFLDIRSPGLGDTAMYLCATSRDRGQSYEQYFGPGTRLTVT.

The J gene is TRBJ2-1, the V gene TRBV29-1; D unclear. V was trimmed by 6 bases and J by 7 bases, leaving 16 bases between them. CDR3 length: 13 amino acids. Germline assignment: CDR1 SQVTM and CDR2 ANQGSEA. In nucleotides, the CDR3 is TGCAGCGTGGTTCGGACGCGCCGGAATGAGCAGTTCTTC. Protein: CSVVRTRRNEQFF.

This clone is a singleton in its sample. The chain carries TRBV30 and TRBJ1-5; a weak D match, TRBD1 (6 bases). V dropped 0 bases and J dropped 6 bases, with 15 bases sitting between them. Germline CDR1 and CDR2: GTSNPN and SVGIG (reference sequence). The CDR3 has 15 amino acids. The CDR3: CAWSVRGKGGQPQHF. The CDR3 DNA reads TGTGCCTGGAGTGTACGCGGGAAAGGGGGTCAGCCCCAGCATTTT. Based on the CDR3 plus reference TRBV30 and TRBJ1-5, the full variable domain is SQTIHQWPATLVQPVGSPLSLECTVEGTSNPNLYWYRQAAGRGLQLLFYSVGIGQISSEVPQNLSASRPQDRQFILSSKKLLLSDSGFYLCAWSVRGKGGQPQHFGDGTRLSIL.

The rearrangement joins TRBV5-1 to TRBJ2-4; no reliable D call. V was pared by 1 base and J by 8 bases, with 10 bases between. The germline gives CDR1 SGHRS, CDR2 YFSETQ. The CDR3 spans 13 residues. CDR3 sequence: CASSLLGADIQYF. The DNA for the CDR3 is TGCGCCAGCAGCTTGTTGGGTGCGGACATTCAGTACTTC.